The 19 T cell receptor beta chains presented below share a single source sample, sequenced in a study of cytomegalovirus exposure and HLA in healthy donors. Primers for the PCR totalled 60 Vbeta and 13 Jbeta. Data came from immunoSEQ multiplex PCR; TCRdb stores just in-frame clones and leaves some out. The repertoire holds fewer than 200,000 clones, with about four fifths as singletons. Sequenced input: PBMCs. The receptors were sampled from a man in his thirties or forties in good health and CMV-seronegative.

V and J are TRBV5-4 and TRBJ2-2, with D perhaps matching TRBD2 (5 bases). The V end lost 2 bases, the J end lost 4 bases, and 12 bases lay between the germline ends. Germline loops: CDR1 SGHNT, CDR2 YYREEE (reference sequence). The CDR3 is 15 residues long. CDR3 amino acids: CASSFRSGPTGELFF. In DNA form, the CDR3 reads TGTGCCAGCAGCTTCCGAAGCGGCCCCACCGGGGAGCTGTTTTTT.

CDR3 sequence reads: CASSSPQDRGNYGYTF. The CDR3 nucleotides are TGTGCCAGCAGCTCCCCGCAGGACAGGGGGAACTATGGCTACACCTTC. The chain recombines TRBV7-9 with TRBJ1-2; 10 nucleotides match TRBD1. From germline, CDR1 is SEHNR and CDR2 FQNEAQ (reference sequence). With V trimmed by 4 bases and J by 2 bases, 7 bases remained unmatched. The CDR3 spans 16 residues.

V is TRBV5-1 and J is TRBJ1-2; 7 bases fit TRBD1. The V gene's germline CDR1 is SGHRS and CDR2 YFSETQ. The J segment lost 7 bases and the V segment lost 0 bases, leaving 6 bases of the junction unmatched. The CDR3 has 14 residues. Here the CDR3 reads CASSLANRGVGYTF. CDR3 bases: TGCGCCAGCAGCTTGGCCAACAGGGGTGTTGGCTACACCTTC.

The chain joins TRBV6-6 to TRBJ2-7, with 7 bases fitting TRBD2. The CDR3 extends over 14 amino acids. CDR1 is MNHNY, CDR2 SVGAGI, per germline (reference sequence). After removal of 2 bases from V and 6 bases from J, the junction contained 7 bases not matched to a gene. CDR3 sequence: CASSYAGDEGEQYF. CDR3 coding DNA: TGTGCCAGCAGTTACGCGGGAGACGAGGGCGAGCAGTACTTC.

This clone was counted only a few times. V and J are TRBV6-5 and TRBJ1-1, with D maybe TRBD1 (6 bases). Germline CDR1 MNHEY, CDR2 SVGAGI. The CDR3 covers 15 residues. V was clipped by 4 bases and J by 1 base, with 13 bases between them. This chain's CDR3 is CASSFADRRNTEAFF. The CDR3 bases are TGTGCCAGCAGTTTCGCCGACAGGAGGAACACTGAAGCTTTCTTT.

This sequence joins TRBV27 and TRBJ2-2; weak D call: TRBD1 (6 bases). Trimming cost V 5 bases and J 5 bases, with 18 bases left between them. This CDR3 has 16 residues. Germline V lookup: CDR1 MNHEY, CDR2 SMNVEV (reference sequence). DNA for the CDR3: TGTGCCAGCAGTCCACTCAGGGGAGAAGGAACCGGGGAGCTGTTTTTT. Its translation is CASSPLRGEGTGELFF.

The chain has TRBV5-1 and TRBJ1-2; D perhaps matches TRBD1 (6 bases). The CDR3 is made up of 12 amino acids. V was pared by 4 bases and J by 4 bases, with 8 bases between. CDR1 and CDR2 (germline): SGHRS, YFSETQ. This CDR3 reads CASSDRIYGYTF. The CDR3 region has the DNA TGCGCCAGCAGCGACAGGATCTATGGCTACACCTTC.

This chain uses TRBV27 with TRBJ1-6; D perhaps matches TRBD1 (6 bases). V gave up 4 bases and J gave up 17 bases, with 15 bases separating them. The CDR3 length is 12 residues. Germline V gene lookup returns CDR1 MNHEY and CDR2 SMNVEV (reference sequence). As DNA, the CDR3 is TGTGCCAGCAGTTCTACAGGGACCATCTTCCACTTT. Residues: CASSSTGTIFHF.

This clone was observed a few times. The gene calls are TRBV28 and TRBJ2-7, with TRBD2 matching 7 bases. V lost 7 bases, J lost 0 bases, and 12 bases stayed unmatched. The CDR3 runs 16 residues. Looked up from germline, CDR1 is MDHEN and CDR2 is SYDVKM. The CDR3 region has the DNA TGTGCCAGCACCCCTTGGGGTGGGGAGGGCTCCTACGAGCAGTACTTC. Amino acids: CASTPWGGEGSYEQYF.

CDR3 sequence: CASSSRGTLDTQYF. In DNA form, the CDR3 reads TGTGCCAGCAGCTCCAGAGGCACGTTAGATACGCAGTATTTT. The chain uses TRBV13 and TRBJ2-3; D not certain. Trimming shortened V by 4 bases and J by 5 bases, and 13 bases separated the two germline ends. The CDR3 runs to 14 residues. Germline-derived CDR1 and CDR2 are PRHDT and FYEKMQ (reference sequence).

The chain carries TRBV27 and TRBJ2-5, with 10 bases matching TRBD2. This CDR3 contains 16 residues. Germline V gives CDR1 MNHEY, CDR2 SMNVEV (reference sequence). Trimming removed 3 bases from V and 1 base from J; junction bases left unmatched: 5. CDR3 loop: CASSFLAGAIQETQYF. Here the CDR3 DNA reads TGTGCCAGCAGTTTTCTAGCGGGAGCCATCCAAGAGACCCAGTACTTC.

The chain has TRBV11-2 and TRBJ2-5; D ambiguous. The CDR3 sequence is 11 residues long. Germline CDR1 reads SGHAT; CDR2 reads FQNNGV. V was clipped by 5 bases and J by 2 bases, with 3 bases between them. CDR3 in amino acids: CASSPQETQYF. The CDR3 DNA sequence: TGTGCCAGCAGCCCTCAAGAGACCCAGTACTTC. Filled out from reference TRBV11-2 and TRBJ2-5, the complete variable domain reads EAGVAQSPRYKIIEKRQSVAFWCNPISGHATLYWYQQILGQGPKLLIQFQNNGVVDDSQLPKDRFSAERLKGVDSTLKIQPAKLEDSAVYLCASSPQETQYFGPGTRLLVL.

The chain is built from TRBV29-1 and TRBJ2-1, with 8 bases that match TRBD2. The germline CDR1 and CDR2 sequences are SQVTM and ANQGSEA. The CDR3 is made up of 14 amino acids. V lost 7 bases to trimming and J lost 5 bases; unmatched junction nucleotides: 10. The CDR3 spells CSGGGLAGHNEQFF. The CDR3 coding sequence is TGCAGCGGGGGGGGGCTAGCGGGCCACAATGAGCAGTTCTTC.

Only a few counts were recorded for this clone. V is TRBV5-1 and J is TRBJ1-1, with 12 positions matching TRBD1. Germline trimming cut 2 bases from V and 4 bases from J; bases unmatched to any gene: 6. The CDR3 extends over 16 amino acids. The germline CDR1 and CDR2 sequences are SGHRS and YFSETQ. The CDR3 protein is CASSFGTGGLGTEAFF. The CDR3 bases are TGCGCCAGCAGCTTTGGGACAGGGGGCTTGGGCACTGAAGCTTTCTTT.

The CDR3 bases are TGTGCCAGCCTTACTCGGGGACAGGGACCCTCTGGGGCCAACGTCCTGACTTTC. Its translation: CASLTRGQGPSGANVLTF. The genes are TRBV28 and TRBJ2-6; 9 bases are a match to TRBD1. Trimming cost V 8 bases and J 0 bases; bases outside gene matches: 11. The CDR3 has 18 residues. Germline lookup yields CDR1 MDHEN and CDR2 SYDVKM.

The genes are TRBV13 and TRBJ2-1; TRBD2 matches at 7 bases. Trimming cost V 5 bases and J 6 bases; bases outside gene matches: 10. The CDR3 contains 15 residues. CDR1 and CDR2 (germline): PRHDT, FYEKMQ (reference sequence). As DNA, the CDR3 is TGTGCCAGCAGCCCCCCTAGCGGAGATGGCAATGAGCAGTTCTTC. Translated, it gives CASSPPSGDGNEQFF.

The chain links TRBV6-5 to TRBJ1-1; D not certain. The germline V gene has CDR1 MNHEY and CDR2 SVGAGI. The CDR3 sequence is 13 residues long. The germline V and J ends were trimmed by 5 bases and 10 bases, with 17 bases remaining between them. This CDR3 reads CASSRNDQSGAFF. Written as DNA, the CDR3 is TGTGCCAGCAGTCGGAATGACCAGTCAGGAGCTTTCTTT.

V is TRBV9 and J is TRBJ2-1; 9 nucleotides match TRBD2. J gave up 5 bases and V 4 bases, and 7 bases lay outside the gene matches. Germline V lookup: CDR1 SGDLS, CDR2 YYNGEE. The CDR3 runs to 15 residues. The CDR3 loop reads CASSYSSGINNEQFF. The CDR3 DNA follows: TGTGCCAGCAGCTACTCTAGCGGGATAAACAATGAGCAGTTCTTC.

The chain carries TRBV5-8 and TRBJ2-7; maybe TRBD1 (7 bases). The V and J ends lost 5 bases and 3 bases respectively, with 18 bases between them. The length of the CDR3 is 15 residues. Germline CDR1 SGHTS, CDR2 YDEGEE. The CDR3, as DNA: TGTGCCAGCAGACCAAGACTCAGGGGGGACTACGAGCAGTACTTC. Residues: CASRPRLRGDYEQYF.